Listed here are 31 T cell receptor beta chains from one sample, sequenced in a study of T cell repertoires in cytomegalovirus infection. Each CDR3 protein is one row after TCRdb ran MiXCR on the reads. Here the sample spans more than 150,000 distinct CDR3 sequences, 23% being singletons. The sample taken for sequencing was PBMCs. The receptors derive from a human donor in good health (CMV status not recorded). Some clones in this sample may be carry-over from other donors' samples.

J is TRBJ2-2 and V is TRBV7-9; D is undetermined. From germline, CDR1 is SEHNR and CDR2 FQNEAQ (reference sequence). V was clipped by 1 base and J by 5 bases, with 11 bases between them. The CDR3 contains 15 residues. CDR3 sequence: CASSLGHEGTGELFF. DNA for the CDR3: TGTGCCAGCAGCTTAGGACACGAAGGAACCGGGGAGCTGTTTTTT.

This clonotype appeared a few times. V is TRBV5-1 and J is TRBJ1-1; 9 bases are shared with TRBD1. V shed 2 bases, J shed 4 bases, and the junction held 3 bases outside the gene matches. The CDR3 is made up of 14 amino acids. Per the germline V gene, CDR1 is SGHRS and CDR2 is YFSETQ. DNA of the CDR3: TGCGCCAGCAGCTTTTCGACAGGGGGCACTGAAGCTTTCTTT. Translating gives CASSFSTGGTEAFF.

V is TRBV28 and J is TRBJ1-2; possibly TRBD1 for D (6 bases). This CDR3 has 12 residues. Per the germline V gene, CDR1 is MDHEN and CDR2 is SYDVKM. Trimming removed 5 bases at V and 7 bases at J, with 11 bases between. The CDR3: CASSVDSPGYTF. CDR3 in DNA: TGTGCCAGCAGTGTGGACAGTCCTGGCTACACCTTC.

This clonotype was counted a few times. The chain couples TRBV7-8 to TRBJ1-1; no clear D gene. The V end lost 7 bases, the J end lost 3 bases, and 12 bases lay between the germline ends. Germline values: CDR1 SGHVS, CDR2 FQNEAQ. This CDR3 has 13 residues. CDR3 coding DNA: TGTGCCAGCACCGAGGGAGTTGACACTGAAGCTTTCTTT. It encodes CASTEGVDTEAFF.

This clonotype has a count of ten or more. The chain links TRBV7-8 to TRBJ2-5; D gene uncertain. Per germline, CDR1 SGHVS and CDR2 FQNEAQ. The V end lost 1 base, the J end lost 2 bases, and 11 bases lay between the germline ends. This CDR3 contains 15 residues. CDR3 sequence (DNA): TGTGCCAGCAGCTTAGATAGGCGCCAGCAAGAGACCCAGTACTTC. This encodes CASSLDRRQQETQYF.

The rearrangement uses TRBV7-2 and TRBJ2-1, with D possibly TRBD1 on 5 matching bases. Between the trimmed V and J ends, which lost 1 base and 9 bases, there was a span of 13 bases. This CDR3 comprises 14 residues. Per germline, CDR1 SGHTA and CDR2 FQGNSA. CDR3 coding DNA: TGTGCCAGCAGCTTAGGGCTAGGGGTCACTGAGCAGTTCTTC. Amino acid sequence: CASSLGLGVTEQFF.

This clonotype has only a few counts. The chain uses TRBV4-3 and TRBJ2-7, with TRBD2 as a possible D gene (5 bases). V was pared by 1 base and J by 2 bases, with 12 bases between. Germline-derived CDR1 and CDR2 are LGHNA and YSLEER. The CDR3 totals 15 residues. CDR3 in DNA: TGCGCCAGCAGCCAAGTACTAGGCGCGACCTACGAGCAGTACTTC. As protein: CASSQVLGATYEQYF.

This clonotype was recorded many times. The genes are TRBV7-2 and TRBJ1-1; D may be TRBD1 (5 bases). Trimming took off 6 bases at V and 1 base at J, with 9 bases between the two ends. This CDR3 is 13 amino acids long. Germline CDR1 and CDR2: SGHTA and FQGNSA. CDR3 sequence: CASRGTGNTEAFF. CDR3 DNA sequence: TGTGCCAGCAGAGGGACGGGGAACACTGAAGCTTTCTTT.

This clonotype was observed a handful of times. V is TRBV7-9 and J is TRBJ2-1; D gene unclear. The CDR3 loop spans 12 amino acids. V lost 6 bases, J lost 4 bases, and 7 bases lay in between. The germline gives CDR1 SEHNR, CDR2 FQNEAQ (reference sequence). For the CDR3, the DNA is TGTGCCAGCAGTCGTCAGTACAATGAGCAGTTCTTC. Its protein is CASSRQYNEQFF. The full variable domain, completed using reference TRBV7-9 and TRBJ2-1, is DTGVSQNPRHKITKRGQNVTFRCDPISEHNRLYWYRQTLGQGPEFLTYFQNEAQLEKSRLLSDRFSAERPKGSFSTLEIQRTEQGDSAMYLCASSRQYNEQFFGPGTRLTVL.

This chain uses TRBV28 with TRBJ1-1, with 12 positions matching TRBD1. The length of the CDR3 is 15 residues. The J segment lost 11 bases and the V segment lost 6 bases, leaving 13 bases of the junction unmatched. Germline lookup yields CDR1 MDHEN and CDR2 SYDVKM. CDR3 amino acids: CASSRTGTGGGYAFF. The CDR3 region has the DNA TGTGCCAGCAGCAGAACCGGGACAGGGGGCGGCTATGCTTTCTTT.

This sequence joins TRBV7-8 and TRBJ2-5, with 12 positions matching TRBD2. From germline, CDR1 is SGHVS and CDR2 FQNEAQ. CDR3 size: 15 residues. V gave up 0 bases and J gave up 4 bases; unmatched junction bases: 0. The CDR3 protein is CASSLAGLAGETQYF. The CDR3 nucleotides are TGTGCCAGCAGCTTAGCGGGACTAGCGGGAGAGACCCAGTACTTC.

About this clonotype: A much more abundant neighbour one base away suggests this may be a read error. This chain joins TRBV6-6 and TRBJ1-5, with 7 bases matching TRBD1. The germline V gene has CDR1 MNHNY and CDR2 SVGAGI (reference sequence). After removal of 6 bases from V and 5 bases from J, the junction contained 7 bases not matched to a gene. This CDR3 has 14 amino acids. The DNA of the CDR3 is TGTGCCAGCAGAGCGACAGGGTGCCATCAGCCCCAGCATTTT. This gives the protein CASRATGCHQPQHF.

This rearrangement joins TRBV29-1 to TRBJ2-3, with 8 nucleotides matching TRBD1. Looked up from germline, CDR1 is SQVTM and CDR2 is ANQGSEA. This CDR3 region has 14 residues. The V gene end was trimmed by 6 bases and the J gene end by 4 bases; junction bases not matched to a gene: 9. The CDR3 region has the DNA TGCAGCGTCCAGGACAGGGTCAGGGCAGATACGCAGTATTTT. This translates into CSVQDRVRADTQYF.

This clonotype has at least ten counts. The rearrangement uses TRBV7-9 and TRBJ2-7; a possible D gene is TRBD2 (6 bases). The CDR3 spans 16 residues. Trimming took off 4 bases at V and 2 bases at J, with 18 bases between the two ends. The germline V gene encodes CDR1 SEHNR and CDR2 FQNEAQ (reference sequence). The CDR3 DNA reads TGTGCCAGCAGCTCGGCCGACTCGCGGGATCCCTACGAGCAGTACTTC. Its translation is CASSSADSRDPYEQYF.

CDR3 sequence: CASSELAGLYNEQFF. The CDR3 DNA reads TGTGCCAGCAGTGAACTAGCGGGCCTCTACAATGAGCAGTTCTTC. The chain has TRBV2 and TRBJ2-1; TRBD2 matches at 8 bases. Germline trimming cut 2 bases from V and 3 bases from J; bases unmatched to any gene: 3. Germline CDR1 is SNHLY and CDR2 is FYNNEI. CDR3 length equals 15 residues.

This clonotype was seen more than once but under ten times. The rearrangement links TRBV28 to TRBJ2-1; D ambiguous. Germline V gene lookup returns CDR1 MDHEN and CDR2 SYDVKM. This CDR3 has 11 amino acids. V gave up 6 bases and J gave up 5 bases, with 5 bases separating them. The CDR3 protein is CASRGNNEQFF. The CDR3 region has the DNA TGTGCCAGCAGAGGGAACAATGAGCAGTTCTTC. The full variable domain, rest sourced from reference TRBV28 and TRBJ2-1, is DVKVTQSSRYLVKRTGEKVFLECVQDMDHENMFWYRQDPGLGLRLIYFSYDVKMKEKGDIPEGYSVSREKKERFSLILESASTNQTSMYLCASRGNNEQFFGPGTRLTVL.

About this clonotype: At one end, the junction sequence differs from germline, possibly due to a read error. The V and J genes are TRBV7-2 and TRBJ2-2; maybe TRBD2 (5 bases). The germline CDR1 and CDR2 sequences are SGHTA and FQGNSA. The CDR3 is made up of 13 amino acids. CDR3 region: CASSLAVHRGAVF. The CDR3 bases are TGTGCCAGCAGCTTAGCAGTACACCGGGGAGCTGTTTTT. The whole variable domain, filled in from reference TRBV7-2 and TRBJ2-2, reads GAGVSQSPSNKVTEKGKDVELRCDPISGHTALYWYRQSLGQGLEFLIYFQGNSAPDKSGLPSDRFSAERTGGSVSTLTIQRTQQEDSAVYLCASSLAVHRGAVFGEGSRLTVL.

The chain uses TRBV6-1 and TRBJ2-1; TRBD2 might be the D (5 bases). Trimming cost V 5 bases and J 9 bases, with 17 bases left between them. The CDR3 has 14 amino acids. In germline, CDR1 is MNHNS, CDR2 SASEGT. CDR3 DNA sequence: TGTGCCAGCAGTACTGGCGGAGGCCTAACTGAGCAGTTCTTC. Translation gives CASSTGGGLTEQFF.

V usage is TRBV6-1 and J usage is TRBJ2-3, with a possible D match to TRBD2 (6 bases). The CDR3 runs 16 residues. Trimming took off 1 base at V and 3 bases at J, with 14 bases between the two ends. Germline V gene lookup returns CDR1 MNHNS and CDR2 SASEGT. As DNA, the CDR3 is TGTGCCAGCAGTGAAGAGGGCGGGATGGCGACAGATACGCAGTATTTT. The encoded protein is CASSEEGGMATDTQYF.

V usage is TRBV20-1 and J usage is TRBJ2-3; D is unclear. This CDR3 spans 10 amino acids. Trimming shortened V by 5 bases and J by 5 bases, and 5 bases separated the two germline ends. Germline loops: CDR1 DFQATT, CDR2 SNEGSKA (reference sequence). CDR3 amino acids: CSAPRDTQYF. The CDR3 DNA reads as TGCAGTGCTCCGAGAGATACGCAGTATTTT.

The CDR3: CASSLSGPSEQYF. CDR3 nucleotides: TGTGCCAGCAGTTTATCGGGGCCCAGCGAGCAGTACTTC. The chain joins TRBV28 to TRBJ2-7, with D perhaps assigned TRBD1 or TRBD2 (5 bases each). CDR3 length equals 13 residues. Germline V gene data show CDR1 as MDHEN and CDR2 as SYDVKM. V lost 1 base and J 6 bases, leaving 10 bases between the germline ends.

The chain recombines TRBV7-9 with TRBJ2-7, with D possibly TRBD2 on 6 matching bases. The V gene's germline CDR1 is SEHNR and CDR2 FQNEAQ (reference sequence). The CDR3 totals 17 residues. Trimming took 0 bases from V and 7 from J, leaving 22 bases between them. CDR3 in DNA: TGTGCCAGCAGCTTAGCGCCCGGGGGACCCCGATCGGGGGAGCAGTACTTC. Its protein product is CASSLAPGGPRSGEQYF.

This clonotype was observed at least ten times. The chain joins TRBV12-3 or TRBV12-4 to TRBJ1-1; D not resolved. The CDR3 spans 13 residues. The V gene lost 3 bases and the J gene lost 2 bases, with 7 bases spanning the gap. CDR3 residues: CASSFGQNTEAFF. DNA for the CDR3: TGTGCCAGCAGTTTTGGTCAAAACACTGAAGCTTTCTTT.

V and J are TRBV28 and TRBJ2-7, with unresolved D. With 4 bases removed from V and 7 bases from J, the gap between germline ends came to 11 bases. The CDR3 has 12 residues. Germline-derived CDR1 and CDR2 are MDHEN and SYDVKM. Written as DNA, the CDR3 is TGTGCCAGCAGTTCAAGGGCAAGGGAGCAGTACTTC. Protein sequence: CASSSRAREQYF.

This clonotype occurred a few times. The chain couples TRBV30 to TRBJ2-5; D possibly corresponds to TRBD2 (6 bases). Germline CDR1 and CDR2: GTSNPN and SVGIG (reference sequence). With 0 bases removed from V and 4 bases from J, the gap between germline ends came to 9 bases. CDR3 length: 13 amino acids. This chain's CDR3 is CAWSVGGAETQYF. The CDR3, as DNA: TGTGCCTGGAGTGTAGGAGGGGCAGAGACCCAGTACTTC.

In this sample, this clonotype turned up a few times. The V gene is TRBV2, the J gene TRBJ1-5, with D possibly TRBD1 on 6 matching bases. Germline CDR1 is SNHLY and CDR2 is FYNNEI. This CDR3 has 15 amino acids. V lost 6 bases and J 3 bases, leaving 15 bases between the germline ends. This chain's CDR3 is CASRYREGDNQPQHF. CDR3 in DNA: TGTGCCAGCAGGTACAGGGAGGGAGACAATCAGCCCCAGCATTTT.

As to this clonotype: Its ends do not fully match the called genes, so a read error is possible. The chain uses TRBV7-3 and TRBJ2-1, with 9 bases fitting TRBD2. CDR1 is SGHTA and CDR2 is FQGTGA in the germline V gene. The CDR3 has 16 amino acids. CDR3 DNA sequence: TGTGCCAGCAGCTTAGGTCCTAGCGGGACCCGGGGTGAGCGGTTCTTC. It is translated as CASSLGPSGTRGERFF.

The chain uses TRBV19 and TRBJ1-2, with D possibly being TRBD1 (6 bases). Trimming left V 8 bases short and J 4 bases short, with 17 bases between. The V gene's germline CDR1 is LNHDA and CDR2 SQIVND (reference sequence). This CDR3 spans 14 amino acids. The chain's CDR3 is CASRLTGTTYGYTF. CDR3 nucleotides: TGTGCCAGTCGCTTGACGGGGACAACCTATGGCTACACCTTC.

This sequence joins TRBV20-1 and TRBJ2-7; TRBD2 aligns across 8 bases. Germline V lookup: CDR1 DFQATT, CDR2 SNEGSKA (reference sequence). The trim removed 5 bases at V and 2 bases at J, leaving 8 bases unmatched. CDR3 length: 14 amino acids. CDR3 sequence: CSAGLAGKTYEQYF. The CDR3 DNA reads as TGCAGTGCTGGATTAGCGGGGAAGACCTACGAGCAGTACTTC.

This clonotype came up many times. CDR3 sequence (DNA): TGTGCCATCAGTGGGGCGTCAACAGATACGCAGTATTTT. It is translated as CAISGASTDTQYF. This chain uses TRBV10-3 with TRBJ2-3, with no clear D. The CDR3 spans 13 residues. The V end lost 4 bases, the J end lost 3 bases, and 8 bases lay between the germline ends. Germline V lookup: CDR1 ENHRY, CDR2 SYGVKD.

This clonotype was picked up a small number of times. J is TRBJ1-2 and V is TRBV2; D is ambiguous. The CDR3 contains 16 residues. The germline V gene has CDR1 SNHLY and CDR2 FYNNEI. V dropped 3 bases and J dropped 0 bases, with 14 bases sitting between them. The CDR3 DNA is TGTGCCAGCAGTGAGTGGGATCGACCCGCTAACTATGGCTACACCTTC. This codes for CASSEWDRPANYGYTF. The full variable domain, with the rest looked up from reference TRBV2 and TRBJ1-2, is EPEVTQTPSHQVTQMGQEVILRCVPISNHLYFYWYRQILGQKVEFLVSFYNNEISEKSEIFDDQFSVERPDGSNFTLKIRSTKLEDSAMYFCASSEWDRPANYGYTFGSGTRLTVV.